Shown below are 32 T cell receptor beta chains from a single sample sequenced in a study of CD8 T cells in ankylosing spondylitis. TCRdb recomputed calls from the 5' RACE reads with MiXCR, one row per CDR3 protein. This sample has over 150,000 distinct CDR3 sequences, with more than 10% found just once. Sequences were obtained from blood, either unsorted or a sorted T cell fraction (not recorded which). The receptors stem from a male donor with ankylosing spondylitis or in good health (not recorded which).

The chain employs TRBV4-1 and TRBJ1-1; 8 bases map to TRBD1. The V gene's germline CDR1 is MGHRA and CDR2 YSYEKL. The V gene end was trimmed by 5 bases and the J gene end by 3 bases; junction bases not matched to a gene: 8. The CDR3 has 15 amino acids. CDR3 nucleotides: TGCGCCAGCAGCGCCCGACAGGGGTTCGACACTGAAGCTTTCTTT. Its protein is CASSARQGFDTEAFF.

V is TRBV27 and J is TRBJ1-1, with TRBD1 as a possible D gene (6 bases). This CDR3 spans 15 amino acids. V was trimmed by 2 bases and J by 7 bases, leaving 17 bases between them. Germline lookup yields CDR1 MNHEY and CDR2 SMNVEV (reference sequence). The CDR3 bases are TGTGCCAGCAGTTTAACGATCAGGGGTTGGGATGAAGCTTTCTTT. Amino acid sequence: CASSLTIRGWDEAFF.

This clonotype was seen ten or more times. The chain couples TRBV4-1 to TRBJ1-5; no firm D call. Per the germline V gene, CDR1 is MGHRA and CDR2 is YSYEKL. With 0 bases removed from V and 0 bases from J, the gap between germline ends came to 6 bases. The length of the CDR3 is 15 residues. Written as DNA, the CDR3 is TGCGCCAGCAGCCAAGATCCAGATAGCAATCAGCCCCAGCATTTT. It yields the protein CASSQDPDSNQPQHF.

The sample holds a few counts of this clonotype. This sequence joins TRBV15 and TRBJ2-1; D is unclear. Trimming pared 1 base from V and 5 bases from J, leaving 6 bases between. The CDR3 runs 13 residues. The germline CDR1 and CDR2 sequences are LNHNV and YYDKDF (reference sequence). In DNA, the CDR3 is TGTGCCACCAGCAGAGCAAGCAACAATGAGCAGTTCTTC. This codes for CATSRASNNEQFF.

This clonotype was picked up many times. This chain connects TRBV3-1 to TRBJ2-7, with 12 bases fitting TRBD2. The germline gives CDR1 LGHDT, CDR2 YNNKEL (reference sequence). This CDR3 spans 15 amino acids. Unmatched junction bases numbered 3, after V lost 4 bases and J lost 2 bases. This chain's CDR3 is CASSLRLAGAYEQYF. CDR3 nucleotides: TGTGCCAGCAGCCTCCGACTAGCGGGGGCCTACGAGCAGTACTTC.

The CDR3 loop reads CASRTGFYNSPLHF. The CDR3, as DNA: TGTGCCAGCAGGACAGGGTTCTATAATTCACCCCTCCACTTT. This rearrangement joins TRBV6-1 to TRBJ1-6, with TRBD1 matching 7 bases. The CDR3 is 14 amino acids. V lost 6 bases and J lost 3; bases outside the gene matches: 2. Germline V gene lookup returns CDR1 MNHNS and CDR2 SASEGT.

This clonotype occurred a few times. The chain combines TRBV7-8 with TRBJ2-5; D uncertain. This CDR3 has 16 amino acids. With 5 bases removed from V and 5 bases from J, the gap between germline ends came to 21 bases. Germline CDR1 SGHVS, CDR2 FQNEAQ. CDR3 DNA: TGTGCCAGCAGCCTCGATGCAATCCGGGCGAGGGAGACCCAGTACTTC. Its translation: CASSLDAIRARETQYF. The full variable domain, with the rest looked up from reference TRBV7-8 and TRBJ2-5, is GAGVSQSPRYKVAKRGQDVALRCDPISGHVSLFWYQQALGQGPEFLTYFQNEAQLDKSGLPSDRFFAERPEGSVSTLKIQRTQQEDSAVYLCASSLDAIRARETQYFGPGTRLLVL.

The DNA of the CDR3 is TGCAGCGTCGAAATGACGGGTAACACTGAAGCTTTCTTT. Protein sequence: CSVEMTGNTEAFF. The rearrangement links TRBV29-1 to TRBJ1-1; D gene ambiguous. Trimming left V 6 bases short and J 2 bases short, with 13 bases between. CDR1 and CDR2 from the germline V gene are SQVTM and ANQGSEA. The CDR3 loop spans 13 amino acids.

This clonotype has only a few counts. The chain uses TRBV29-1 and TRBJ2-7; maybe TRBD1 (6 bases). The CDR3 extends over 13 amino acids. V lost 1 base and J 3 bases, leaving 10 bases between the germline ends. CDR1 and CDR2 from the germline V gene are SQVTM and ANQGSEA. CDR3 amino acids: CSVEGGLFYEQYF. The CDR3 DNA reads as TGCAGCGTTGAAGGGGGGCTCTTCTACGAGCAGTACTTC.

The rearrangement links TRBV6-1 to TRBJ2-7; weak D call: TRBD2 (6 bases). V was cut by 10 bases and J by 0 bases, with 13 bases left in between. The germline V gene has CDR1 MNHNS and CDR2 SASEGT. The CDR3 spans 13 residues. The CDR3 DNA follows: TGTGCCACCGCCGCTAGCGTCTCCTACGAGCAGTACTTC. The encoded protein is CATAASVSYEQYF.

The gene calls are TRBV29-1 and TRBJ2-2; D is undetermined. The CDR3 runs to 11 residues. V lost 4 bases and J 5 bases, leaving 5 bases between the germline ends. Germline-derived CDR1 and CDR2 are SQVTM and ANQGSEA. The CDR3: CSVGVTGELFF. CDR3 DNA: TGCAGCGTTGGGGTGACCGGGGAGCTGTTTTTT.

This chain joins TRBV12-3 or TRBV12-4 and TRBJ1-2, with 11 bases aligning to TRBD1. CDR3 length: 16 amino acids. V trimming: 5 bases; J trimming: 2 bases; junction bases outside the gene matches: 7. In DNA, the CDR3 is TGTGCCAGCAGTCCTACCGGGACAGGGGGAAACTATGGCTACACCTTC. Translating gives CASSPTGTGGNYGYTF.

The rearrangement uses TRBV7-9 and TRBJ1-1; 7 positions match TRBD1. There are 15 residues in the CDR3. Germline V gives CDR1 SEHNR, CDR2 FQNEAQ (reference sequence). J gave up 0 bases and V 4 bases, and 5 bases lay outside the gene matches. CDR3 region: CASSSQGDLNTEAFF. CDR3 bases: TGTGCCAGCAGCTCCCAGGGGGACCTGAACACTGAAGCTTTCTTT.

This clonotype came up a few times. J is TRBJ2-1 and V is TRBV10-3; D possibly uses TRBD1 or TRBD2 (5 bases each). Trimming pared 3 bases from V and 1 base from J, leaving 13 bases between. CDR3 length equals 16 residues. Germline loops: CDR1 ENHRY, CDR2 SYGVKD. This CDR3 is CAISDVEGPSYNEQFF. CDR3 nucleotide sequence: TGTGCCATCAGTGACGTCGAGGGACCATCCTACAATGAGCAGTTCTTC.

As for this clonotype: Given a much more abundant clone one base away, this may be a read error. The rearrangement links TRBV20-1 to TRBJ2-7; 7 bases map to TRBD1. The CDR3 loop spans 13 amino acids. J was trimmed by 3 bases and V by 1 base; bases with no gene match: 3. The germline V gene has CDR1 DFQATT and CDR2 SNEGSKA (reference sequence). CDR3 loop: CSARAGDSYEQYF. The CDR3 DNA sequence: TGCAGTGCTAGAGCCGGGGACAGCTACGAGCAGTACTTC.

V and J are TRBV7-2 and TRBJ1-2; 7 bases fit TRBD1. Germline trimming cut 0 bases from V and 2 bases from J; bases unmatched to any gene: 0. CDR1 and CDR2 (germline): SGHTA, FQGNSA. The CDR3 extends over 14 amino acids. DNA for the CDR3: TGTGCCAGCAGCTTAGCACAGGGGAACTATGGCTACACCTTC. It yields the protein CASSLAQGNYGYTF.

This clonotype was recorded many times. Here the CDR3 DNA reads TGCGCCAGCAGCTCTCGGGACAGGGGAACGGAAAAACTGTTTTTT. It is translated as CASSSRDRGTEKLFF. The chain uses TRBV4-1 and TRBJ1-4; TRBD1 aligns across 10 bases. V trimming: 5 bases; J trimming: 8 bases; junction bases outside the gene matches: 8. CDR1 MGHRA and CDR2 YSYEKL come from the germline V gene. CDR3 length equals 15 residues.

In its sample, this clonotype was seen many times. This chain links TRBV3-1 with TRBJ2-1, with a weak D call TRBD2 (5 bases). V was trimmed by 2 bases and J by 13 bases, leaving 12 bases between them. The CDR3 has 12 residues. CDR1 LGHDT and CDR2 YNNKEL come from the germline V gene (reference sequence). CDR3 residues: CASSQYVGVQFF. The CDR3 coding sequence is TGTGCCAGCAGCCAATATGTGGGAGTCCAGTTCTTC.

This clonotype has only a few counts. J is TRBJ2-1 and V is TRBV11-2, with a weak D call TRBD2 (5 bases). CDR1 SGHAT and CDR2 FQNNGV come from the germline V gene. The V gene lost 5 bases and the J gene lost 15 bases, with 23 bases spanning the gap. CDR3 size: 14 residues. The CDR3 DNA sequence: TGTGCCAGCAGCCCTCCGGGTTCCGGGGAAGTGCGGTTCTTC. Protein product: CASSPPGSGEVRFF.

The rearrangement joins TRBV30 to TRBJ2-1; 8 nucleotides line up with TRBD2. The CDR3 spans 17 residues. Unmatched junction bases numbered 9, after V lost 0 bases and J lost 2 bases. Germline V gene data show CDR1 as GTSNPN and CDR2 as SVGIG (reference sequence). The chain's CDR3 is CAWSVPIAGSAYNEQFF. The CDR3, as DNA: TGTGCCTGGAGTGTTCCCATAGCGGGGTCCGCCTACAATGAGCAGTTCTTC.

This clonotype was seen only a few times. V usage is TRBV15 and J usage is TRBJ1-1, with D hard to call. Germline V gene lookup returns CDR1 LNHNV and CDR2 YYDKDF (reference sequence). This CDR3 is 16 amino acids long. Trimming removed 1 base at V and 2 bases at J, with 14 bases between. The CDR3 protein is CATSRGFFWSNTEAFF. The DNA of the CDR3 is TGTGCCACCAGCAGAGGATTTTTTTGGAGTAACACTGAAGCTTTCTTT.

This clonotype was counted only a few times. The rearrangement links TRBV9 to TRBJ2-1, with 9 bases lining up with TRBD2. Germline CDR1 SGDLS, CDR2 YYNGEE. V was clipped by 1 base and J by 13 bases; unmatched bases: 15. This CDR3 has 16 residues. CDR3 DNA: TGTGCCAGCAGCGTACAGGGACGAGCGGGGGGCCTAACTCAGTTCTTC. Protein product: CASSVQGRAGGLTQFF.

This chain links TRBV29-1 with TRBJ2-1; 7 nucleotides align to TRBD2. Trimming at V came to 7 bases and at J to 0 bases, leaving 6 bases not matched to a gene. Germline V gene data show CDR1 as SQVTM and CDR2 as ANQGSEA. The CDR3 is 14 residues long. The CDR3 loop is CSGRWEGSYNEQFF. The CDR3 DNA reads as TGCAGCGGTAGATGGGAGGGCTCCTACAATGAGCAGTTCTTC.

This clonotype turned up a few times. CDR3 loop: CASSALAGVRRSYNEQFF. In nucleotides, the CDR3 is TGTGCCAGTAGTGCGCTAGCGGGAGTTCGTAGGTCCTACAATGAGCAGTTCTTC. The chain uses TRBV19 and TRBJ2-1; 10 nucleotides align to TRBD2. J lost 1 base, V lost 5 bases, and 11 bases had no gene match. The CDR3 has 18 amino acids. Germline assignment: CDR1 LNHDA and CDR2 SQIVND (reference sequence).

This clonotype has only a few counts. The CDR3 region has the DNA TGCAGCGTTGTCGGCCAGGGGAACACTGAAGCTTTCTTT. Translating it yields CSVVGQGNTEAFF. V is TRBV29-1 and J is TRBJ1-1, with D possibly being TRBD1 (5 bases). The CDR3 totals 13 residues. Trimming removed 4 bases at V and 1 base at J, with 10 bases between. Germline V gives CDR1 SQVTM, CDR2 ANQGSEA.

This clonotype is judged medium-sized. This chain connects TRBV6-4 to TRBJ2-2; 7 nucleotides align to TRBD2. The V and J ends lost 0 bases and 5 bases, in that order; junction bases with no gene match: 0. The CDR3 loop spans 14 amino acids. CDR1 MRHNA and CDR2 SNTAGT come from the germline V gene. CDR3 protein: CASSDSGGTGELFF. The DNA for the CDR3 is TGTGCCAGCAGTGACTCGGGAGGGACCGGGGAGCTGTTTTTT.

This chain connects TRBV7-9 to TRBJ2-7; 9 nucleotides line up with TRBD2. The CDR3 has 13 amino acids. CDR1 is SEHNR, CDR2 FQNEAQ, per germline (reference sequence). The V segment lost 4 bases and the J segment 5 bases; nucleotides outside the gene matches: 3. CDR3 coding DNA: TGTGCCAGCAGCTCCCTAGCGGGAAACGAGCAGTACTTC. It is translated as CASSSLAGNEQYF. Using reference TRBV7-9 and TRBJ2-7 for the parts outside the CDR3, the full variable domain is DTGVSQNPRHKITKRGQNVTFRCDPISEHNRLYWYRQTLGQGPEFLTYFQNEAQLEKSRLLSDRFSAERPKGSFSTLEIQRTEQGDSAMYLCASSSLAGNEQYFGPGTRLTVT.

This clonotype has a handful of counts. J is TRBJ2-5 and V is TRBV29-1; 15 nucleotides align to TRBD2. From germline, CDR1 is SQVTM and CDR2 ANQGSEA. The CDR3 loop spans 19 amino acids. The V gene end was trimmed by 3 bases and the J gene end by 2 bases; junction bases not matched to a gene: 13. CDR3 DNA: TGCAGCGTTGAGATTGGGACTAGCGGGGGGTTATTCTCTCAAGAGACCCAGTACTTC. The encoded protein is CSVEIGTSGGLFSQETQYF. The full variable domain, with the rest looked up from reference TRBV29-1 and TRBJ2-5, is SAVISQKPSRDICQRGTSLTIQCQVDSQVTMMFWYRQQPGQSLTLIATANQGSEATYESGFVIDKFPISRPNLTFSTLTVSNMSPEDSSIYLCSVEIGTSGGLFSQETQYFGPGTRLLVL.

In its sample, this clonotype was seen a few times. V and J are TRBV7-9 and TRBJ2-1; no clear D. The V end lost 6 bases, the J end lost 0 bases, and 15 bases lay between the germline ends. Per germline, CDR1 SEHNR and CDR2 FQNEAQ (reference sequence). The CDR3 extends over 16 amino acids. CDR3 residues: CASSPTEYYSYNEQFF. CDR3 DNA sequence: TGTGCCAGCAGTCCAACCGAGTATTACTCCTACAATGAGCAGTTCTTC. The complete variable domain, with remaining parts taken from reference TRBV7-9 and TRBJ2-1, reads DTGVSQNPRHKITKRGQNVTFRCDPISEHNRLYWYRQTLGQGPEFLTYFQNEAQLEKSRLLSDRFSAERPKGSFSTLEIQRTEQGDSAMYLCASSPTEYYSYNEQFFGPGTRLTVL.

V gene TRBV27 combines with J gene TRBJ2-5, with D tentatively TRBD2 (5 bases). The CDR3 is 14 amino acids. The germline V and J ends were trimmed by 7 bases and 5 bases, with 17 bases remaining between them. Germline-derived CDR1 and CDR2 are MNHEY and SMNVEV (reference sequence). The CDR3 loop reads CASTNEGNWETQYF. Written as DNA, the CDR3 is TGTGCCAGCACGAATGAGGGTAACTGGGAGACCCAGTACTTC.

The V and J genes are TRBV29-1 and TRBJ1-2, with a possible D match to TRBD1 (5 bases). CDR3 length equals 14 residues. Germline V gene lookup returns CDR1 SQVTM and CDR2 ANQGSEA. The ends were cut back, 0 bases at V and 5 bases at J, with 13 bases in the middle. In DNA form, the CDR3 reads TGCAGCGTTGAAGATTATGGGGGGGAGTATGGCTACACCTTC. Translating it yields CSVEDYGGEYGYTF. The full variable domain, in which reference TRBV29-1 and TRBJ1-2 provide the parts outside the CDR3, is SAVISQKPSRDICQRGTSLTIQCQVDSQVTMMFWYRQQPGQSLTLIATANQGSEATYESGFVIDKFPISRPNLTFSTLTVSNMSPEDSSIYLCSVEDYGGEYGYTFGSGTRLTVV.

The sample holds a few counts of this clonotype. The gene calls are TRBV12-3 or TRBV12-4 and TRBJ2-1; the D gene is possibly TRBD1 (5 bases). Trimming took off 3 bases at V and 10 bases at J, with 16 bases between the two ends. The CDR3 consists of 14 residues. The CDR3 DNA sequence: TGTGCCAGCAGTTTTCTCGACAGCCGTTCGGAGCAGTTCTTC. It translates to CASSFLDSRSEQFF.